This T cell receptor beta chain was sequenced in a study of T cells of healthy individuals (dated 2018 in TCRdb). To prepare the library, 5' RACE was applied. The sequencer listed for this sample is Illumina MiSeq. TCRdb ran its own pipeline on the public reads, namely fastp trimming at Q25 and MiXCR clone calling, and kept in-frame beta chains. CDR3 protein sequences are deduplicated, and each keeps its most common genes and DNA. Here the sample has about 41,000 distinct CDR3 sequences; approximately 4.9% occur a single time. About 10% of the sample goes to the ten largest clones. This clonotype showed up many times. Its antigen specificity is not known. Base qualities are missing; no much larger clone stands one base away. V is clipped by 5 bases and J by 7 bases, and the sequence between their germline boundaries is 9 bases long. The CDR3 goes from the cysteine to the phenylalanine over 12 residues. Of the read, only the CDR3 DNA is kept; its 36 bases are in frame from base 1.

The origin of this receptor is a human donor in good health. The V gene is TRBV12-3 or TRBV12-4 and the J gene is TRBJ2-1; TRBD1 is perhaps the D gene, given 6 matching bases. The DNA sequence is as follows: TGTGCCAGCAGTATAACAGGGAATGAGCAGTTCTTC. This yields the protein CASSITGNEQFF.